The present T cell receptor beta chain was sequenced within a study of PD-L1 blockade in urothelial cancer. On the study more broadly: Samples came from 3 weeks, at the second dose, and 6 weeks into treatment.

Germline CDR1 is MNHNS and CDR2 is SASEGT. Trimming pared 4 bases from V and 4 bases from J, leaving 14 bases between. The CDR3 has 15 amino acids. TCRdb's table, derived via immunoSEQ multiplex PCR, lists solely in-frame clones and lacks some. The table has some 45,000 clones, more than 70% seen once; the top ten hold 3% to 5%. The chain is built from TRBV6-1 and TRBJ2-1; perhaps TRBD1 as D (5 bases). The origin of this receptor is an elderly man with urothelial cancer. The sequenced sample was PBMCs, obtained around atezolizumab (anti-PD-L1) treatment. The CDR3 loop is CASSVAGPLYNEQFF. CDR3 coding DNA: TGTGCCAGCAGTGTGGCAGGGCCTTTGTACAATGAGCAGTTCTTC.